This is a list of T cell receptor beta chains from one sample in a study of blood T cell repertoires in COVID-19. The method was immunoSEQ multiplex PCR; TCRdb's version includes in-frame clones alone and lacks a portion of them. The repertoire holds about 84,000 clones, with about 83% as singletons. Sequencing used peripheral blood. The receptors stem from a man older than 75 with active or convalescent COVID-19. The CDR3 runs from the conserved cysteine through the conserved F or W. The D gene is left open where the match is weak. Only part of the rows carry a size: once, few, many, or a class if the clone is expanded.

clone size	D gene	V gene	J gene	CDR3 DNA	CDR3 protein
.	.	TRBV6-5	TRBJ2-2	TGTGCCAGCCATGACACCGGGGAGCTGTTTTTT	CASHDTGELFF
.	TRBD2	TRBV9	TRBJ2-1	TGTGCCAGCAGCGTAGTGGGGTCGGGAGGATTAGACAATGAGCAGTTCTTC	CASSVVGSGGLDNEQFF
.	.	TRBV19	TRBJ2-1	TGTGCCAGTAGGACTAATGTGGGGAGTGGGAGCGAGCAGTTCTTC	CASRTNVGSGSEQFF
.	.	TRBV5-5	TRBJ1-2	TGTGCCAGCAGCTTGGGCCCGAGTAACTATGGCTACACCTTC	CASSLGPSNYGYTF
.	TRBD1	TRBV6-5	TRBJ1-2	TGTGCCAGCAGCCTTCGGACAGGGGGGGACTATGGCTACACCTTC	CASSLRTGGDYGYTF
.	TRBD2	TRBV9	TRBJ2-7	TGTGCCAGCAGCGGAAGACTAGCGGGAGGTAACGAGCAGTACTTC	CASSGRLAGGNEQYF
.	.	TRBV6-5	TRBJ2-3	TGTGCCAGCAGTTATAAACACTTAGGGGCAGATACGCAGTATTTT	CASSYKHLGADTQYF
.	TRBD1	TRBV18	TRBJ2-3	TGTGCCAGCTCGCTGTTACAGGGGAAGGCGAACACAGATACGCAGTATTTT	CASSLLQGKANTDTQYF
.	TRBD1	TRBV7-2	TRBJ1-5	TGTGCCAGCAGACCGACAGGGGGCGGTCAGCCCCAGCATTTT	CASRPTGGGQPQHF
.	.	TRBV13	TRBJ2-2	TGTGCCAGCAGGACGGGGACTGGGAACACCGGGGAGCTGTTTTTT	CASRTGTGNTGELFF
.	.	TRBV7-2	TRBJ1-1	TGTGCCAGCAGGCACGGGGGGCAGGGGACTGAAGCTTTCTTT	CASRHGGQGTEAFF
.	TRBD2	TRBV27	TRBJ2-2	TGTGCCAGCAGGCGACTAGCGGGAGGGTCCGGGGAGCTGTTTTTT	CASRRLAGGSGELFF
.	.	TRBV30	TRBJ1-5	TGTGCCTGGAGTCCACTGAGGGCGGCGTCGGGTCAGCCCCAGCATTTT	CAWSPLRAASGQPQHF
few	TRBD1	TRBV7-9	TRBJ2-2	TGTGCTCGTCCCGGAGGACAGGGTCAAGACACCGGGGAGCTGTTTTTT	CARPGGQGQDTGELFF
.	.	TRBV11-3	TRBJ2-1	TGTGCCAGCAGCTTAGATGGCAGGGGCGGCAATGAGCAGTTCTTC	CASSLDGRGGNEQFF
.	TRBD2	TRBV9	TRBJ2-2	TGTGCCAGCAGACCAGCGGGGGGGCCAGACGGGGAGCTGTTTTTT	CASRPAGGPDGELFF
.	.	TRBV3-1/TRBV3-2	TRBJ1-6	TGTGCCAGCAGCCAAGACAGGGGTAATTCACCCCTCCACTTT	CASSQDRGNSPLHF
.	TRBD2	TRBV4-3	TRBJ2-6	TGCGCCAGCAGCCAAGTGTTAGCGGGAGATGGGGCCAACGTCCTGACTTTC	CASSQVLAGDGANVLTF
.	.	TRBV6-5	TRBJ2-5	TGTGCCAGCCGAGGAGGCGCCCGGGGAGAAGAGACCCAGTACTTC	CASRGGARGEETQYF
few	.	TRBV5-1	TRBJ2-3	TGCGCCAGCAGCAGGGGGGAGGGCGATACGCAGTATTTT	CASSRGEGDTQYF
.	.	TRBV3-1/TRBV3-2	TRBJ2-7	TGTGCCAGCAGCCAAGTTCCAGGGATGTCCTACGAGCAGTACTTC	CASSQVPGMSYEQYF
.	.	TRBV30	TRBJ1-3	TGTGCCTGGGCCACCACAGGGATAGGAAACACCATATATTTT	CAWATTGIGNTIYF
.	.	TRBV3-1/TRBV3-2	TRBJ1-6	TGTGCCAGCAGCCAAGGTCCGGGAGGAATTAATTCACCCCTCCACTTT	CASSQGPGGINSPLHF
.	.	TRBV27	TRBJ2-7	TGTGCCAGCAGTTTAACCGGACAAGGCAACTACGAGCAGTACTTC	CASSLTGQGNYEQYF
.	TRBD1	TRBV6-5	TRBJ1-3	TGTGCCAGCAGCCAGACAGGGGTCTGGGGAAACACCATATATTTT	CASSQTGVWGNTIYF
few	.	TRBV19	TRBJ1-2	TGTGCCAGTGCGACTCGTTCCGGAGAATCGTCCTATGGCTACACCTTC	CASATRSGESSYGYTF
.	.	TRBV30	TRBJ2-1	TGTGCCTGGAGTGTAGGAGTAGCCGACTACAATGAGCAGTTCTTC	CAWSVGVADYNEQFF
.	TRBD2	TRBV7-9	TRBJ2-2	TGTGCCAGCAGGCCTAGCGGGGCGAACACCGGGGAGCTGTTTTTT	CASRPSGANTGELFF
few	.	TRBV2	TRBJ1-5	TGTGCCACCACCGAAGGGGGTCCCAATCAGCCCCAGCATTTT	CATTEGGPNQPQHF
.	.	TRBV27	TRBJ1-1	TGTGCCAGCAGTTTATCGCTCCCCCTAGTCAGTGAGGGAGCTTTCTTT	CASSLSLPLVSEGAFF
.	TRBD1	TRBV6-5	TRBJ1-5	TGTGCCAGTAGGACAGGGGGACTGAATCAGCCCCAGCATTTT	CASRTGGLNQPQHF
once	.	TRBV10-2	TRBJ1-6	TGCGCCAGCCACTCCTATAATTCACCCCTCCACTTT	CASHSYNSPLHF
.	TRBD2	TRBV3-1/TRBV3-2	TRBJ2-3	TGTGCCAGCAGCCAATCGACTAGCGGGGGAAAAGATACGCAGTATTTT	CASSQSTSGGKDTQYF
.	TRBD1	TRBV28	TRBJ1-6	TGTGCCAGCAATAACCCAACCGGGACAGGGAGTGATTCACCCCTCCACTTT	CASNNPTGTGSDSPLHF
.	TRBD1	TRBV11-2	TRBJ2-7	TGTGCCAGCAGCCCGCGACAGGGGCCCTTCGGCAACGAGCAGTACTTC	CASSPRQGPFGNEQYF
.	TRBD1	TRBV19	TRBJ1-5	TGTGCCAGTAGTCTAAGCCGGACAGGGGGAGATCAGCCCCAGCATTTT	CASSLSRTGGDQPQHF
once	.	TRBV6-2/TRBV6-3	TRBJ2-7	TGTGCCAGCAGCTCTCTGGGAGAGGGACTTACCTACGAGCAGTACTTC	CASSSLGEGLTYEQYF
.	TRBD2	TRBV11-2	TRBJ2-1	TGTGCCAGCAGCGCACGGGGGGACTGGGTGTCCTACAATGAGCAGTTCTTC	CASSARGDWVSYNEQFF
.	.	TRBV28	TRBJ2-7	TGTGCCAGCAGTTTACAGGGGCGAAACTACGAGCAGTACTTC	CASSLQGRNYEQYF
.	TRBD2	TRBV2	TRBJ2-3	TGTGCCAGCGGGGGGACTAGCGGGAGAACAGATACGCAGTATTTT	CASGGTSGRTDTQYF
.	.	TRBV7-2	TRBJ2-1	TGTGCCAGCAGTACCCCGGGACACCCCCCACATGAGCAGTTCTTC	CASSTPGHPPHEQFF
.	.	TRBV3-1/TRBV3-2	TRBJ1-3	TGTGCCAGCAGCCAAGGCGGGGACTCTGGAAACACCATATATTTT	CASSQGGDSGNTIYF
.	.	TRBV5-1	TRBJ1-2	TGCGCCAGCAGCTTGGATGGGAGTACTTACTATGGCTACACCTTC	CASSLDGSTYYGYTF
.	TRBD1	TRBV2	TRBJ2-3	TGTGCCAGCAGTGAAGTCCCCCCAGGGGGCCGCACAGATACGCAGTATTTT	CASSEVPPGGRTDTQYF
once	.	TRBV18	TRBJ1-1	TGTGCCAGCTCACCAGGACAGAGGAACACTGAAGCTTTCTTT	CASSPGQRNTEAFF
.	.	TRBV7-2	TRBJ2-1	TGTGCCAGCAGCCAGGGGCGGAGCTCCTACAATGAGCAGTTCTTC	CASSQGRSSYNEQFF
.	TRBD2	TRBV5-1	TRBJ2-3	TGCGCCAGCATTACTAGCGGCCCGAGGAAGGCAGATACGCAGTATTTT	CASITSGPRKADTQYF
.	.	TRBV3-1/TRBV3-2	TRBJ2-7	TGTGCCAGCAGCCAAGAGGGTTGGAGCTACGAGCAGTACTTC	CASSQEGWSYEQYF
.	TRBD2	TRBV10-3	TRBJ2-7	TGTGCCACCAAGTTAACGATAGCGGGAGGACTAATCGAGCAGTACTTC	CATKLTIAGGLIEQYF
.	.	TRBV30	TRBJ1-6	TGTGCCTGGAGTGTAGAGGGGGGGAATTCACCCCTCCACTTT	CAWSVEGGNSPLHF
.	.	TRBV4-1	TRBJ2-3	TGCGCCAGCAGCCAAGTGTTGAGGAGAGATACGCAGTATTTT	CASSQVLRRDTQYF
.	TRBD1	TRBV28	TRBJ2-4	TGTGCCAGCAGGAAACAGGGGGCCAAAAACATTCAGTACTTC	CASRKQGAKNIQYF